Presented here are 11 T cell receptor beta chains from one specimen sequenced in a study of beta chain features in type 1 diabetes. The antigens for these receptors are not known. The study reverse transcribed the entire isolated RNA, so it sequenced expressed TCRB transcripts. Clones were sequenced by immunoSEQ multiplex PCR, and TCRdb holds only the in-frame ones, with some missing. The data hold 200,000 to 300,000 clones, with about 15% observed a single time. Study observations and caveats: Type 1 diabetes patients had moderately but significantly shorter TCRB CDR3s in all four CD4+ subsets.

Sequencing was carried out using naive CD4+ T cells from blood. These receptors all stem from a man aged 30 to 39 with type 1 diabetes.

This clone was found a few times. The CDR3 coding sequence is TGTGCCAGTAGTGACGGGGGGCCATCCTACGAGCAGTACTTC. Amino acids: CASSDGGPSYEQYF. This sequence joins TRBV19 and TRBJ2-7; a possible D gene is TRBD2 (7 bases). Trimming shortened V by 5 bases and J by 1 base, and 12 bases separated the two germline ends. The CDR3 is 14 residues long. CDR1 and CDR2 from the germline V gene are LNHDA and SQIVND (reference sequence).

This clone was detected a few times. The CDR3 region is CASSEDWTVYNSPLHF. The DNA for the CDR3 is TGTGCCAGCAGTGAAGATTGGACAGTCTATAATTCACCCCTCCACTTT. V gene TRBV6-1 combines with J gene TRBJ1-6, with D perhaps TRBD1 (6 bases). The germline CDR1 and CDR2 sequences are MNHNS and SASEGT. Between the trimmed V and J ends, which lost 1 base and 3 bases, there was a span of 10 bases. CDR3 size: 16 residues.

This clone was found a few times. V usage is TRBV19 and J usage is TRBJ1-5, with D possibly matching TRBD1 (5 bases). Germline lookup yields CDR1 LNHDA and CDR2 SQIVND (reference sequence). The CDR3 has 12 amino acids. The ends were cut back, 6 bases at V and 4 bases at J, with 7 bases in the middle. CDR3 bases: TGTGCCAGTAGCGGGGGGAATCAGCCCCAGCATTTT. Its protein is CASSGGNQPQHF.

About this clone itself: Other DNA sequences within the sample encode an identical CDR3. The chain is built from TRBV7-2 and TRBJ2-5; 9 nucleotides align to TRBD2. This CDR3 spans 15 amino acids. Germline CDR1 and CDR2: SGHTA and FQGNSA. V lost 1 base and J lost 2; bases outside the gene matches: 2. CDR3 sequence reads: CASSLGSGSQETQYF. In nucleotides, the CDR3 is TGTGCCAGCAGCTTAGGTAGCGGGAGTCAAGAGACCCAGTACTTC.

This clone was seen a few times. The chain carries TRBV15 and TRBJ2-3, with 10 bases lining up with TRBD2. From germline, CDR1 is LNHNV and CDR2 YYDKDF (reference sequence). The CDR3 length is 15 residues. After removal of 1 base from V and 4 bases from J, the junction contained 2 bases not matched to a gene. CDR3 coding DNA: TGTGCCACCAGCAGAGGACTAGCGGGCCCAGATACGCAGTATTTT. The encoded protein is CATSRGLAGPDTQYF.

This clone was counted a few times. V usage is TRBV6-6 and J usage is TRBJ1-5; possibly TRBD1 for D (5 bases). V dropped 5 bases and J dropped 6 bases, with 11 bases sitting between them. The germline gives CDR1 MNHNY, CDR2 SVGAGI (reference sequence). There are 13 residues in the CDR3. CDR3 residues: CASSQQVTQPQHF. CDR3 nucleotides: TGTGCCAGCAGTCAACAGGTAACTCAGCCCCAGCATTTT.

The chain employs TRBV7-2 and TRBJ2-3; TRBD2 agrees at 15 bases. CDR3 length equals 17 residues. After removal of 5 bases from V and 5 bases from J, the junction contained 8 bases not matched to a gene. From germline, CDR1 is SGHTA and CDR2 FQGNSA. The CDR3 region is CASSLRTSGGAEDTQYF. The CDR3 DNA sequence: TGTGCCAGCAGCCTGCGGACTAGCGGGGGGGCAGAAGATACGCAGTATTTT.

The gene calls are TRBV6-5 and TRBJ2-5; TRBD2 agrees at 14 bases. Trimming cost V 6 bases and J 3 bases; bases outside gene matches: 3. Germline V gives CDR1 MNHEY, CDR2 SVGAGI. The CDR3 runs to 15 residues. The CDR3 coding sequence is TGTGCCAGCAGCGCGGGACTAGCGGGAGAAGAGACCCAGTACTTC. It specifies CASSAGLAGEETQYF.

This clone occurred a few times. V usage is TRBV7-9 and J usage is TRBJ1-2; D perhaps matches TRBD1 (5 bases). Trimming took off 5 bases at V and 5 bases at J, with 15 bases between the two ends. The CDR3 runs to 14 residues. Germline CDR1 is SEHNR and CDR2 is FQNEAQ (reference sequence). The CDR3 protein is CASSIRTNTYGYTF. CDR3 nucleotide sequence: TGTGCCAGCAGCATTCGGACAAATACTTATGGCTACACCTTC.

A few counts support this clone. The CDR3 DNA reads as TGTGCCAGCAGCTTAGCGGGGGGCTACAATGAGCAGTTCTTC. As protein: CASSLAGGYNEQFF. The chain recombines TRBV11-2 with TRBJ2-1; 7 bases line up with TRBD2. The trim removed 1 base at V and 3 bases at J, leaving 0 bases unmatched. The germline gives CDR1 SGHAT, CDR2 FQNNGV. This CDR3 is 14 amino acids long.

Here the CDR3 reads CASSNPVGGRNEKLFF. CDR3 nucleotide sequence: TGTGCCAGCAGCAACCCGGTCGGGGGGCGAAATGAAAAACTGTTTTTT. The chain has TRBV4-2 and TRBJ1-4, with a tentative D call TRBD1 (6 bases). CDR3 length: 16 amino acids. Per germline, CDR1 LGHNA and CDR2 YNFKEQ. The V end was cut by 5 bases, the J end by 5 bases, with 18 bases between.